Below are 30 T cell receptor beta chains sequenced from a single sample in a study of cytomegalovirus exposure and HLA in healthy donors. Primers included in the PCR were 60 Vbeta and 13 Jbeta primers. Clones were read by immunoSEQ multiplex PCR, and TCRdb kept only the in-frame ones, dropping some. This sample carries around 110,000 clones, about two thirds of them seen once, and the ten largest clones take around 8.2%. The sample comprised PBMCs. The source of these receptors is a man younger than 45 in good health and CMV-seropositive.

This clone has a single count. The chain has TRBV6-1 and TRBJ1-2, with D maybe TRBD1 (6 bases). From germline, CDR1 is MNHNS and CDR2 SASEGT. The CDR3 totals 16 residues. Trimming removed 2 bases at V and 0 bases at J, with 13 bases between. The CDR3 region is CASSEFRTASNYGYTF. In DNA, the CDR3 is TGTGCCAGCAGTGAATTTAGGACAGCTTCTAACTATGGCTACACCTTC.

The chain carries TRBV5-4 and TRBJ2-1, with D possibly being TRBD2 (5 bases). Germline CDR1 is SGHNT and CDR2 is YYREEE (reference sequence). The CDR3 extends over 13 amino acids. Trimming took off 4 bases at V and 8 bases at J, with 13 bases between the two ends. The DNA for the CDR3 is TGTGCCAGCAGCCTCGGACGGCGGGATGAGCAGTTCTTC. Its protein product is CASSLGRRDEQFF.

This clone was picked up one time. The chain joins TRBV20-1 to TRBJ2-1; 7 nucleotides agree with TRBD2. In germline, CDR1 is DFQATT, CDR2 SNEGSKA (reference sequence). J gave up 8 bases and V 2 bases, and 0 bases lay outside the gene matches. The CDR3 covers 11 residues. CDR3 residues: CSARLADEQFF. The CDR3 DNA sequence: TGCAGTGCTAGACTAGCGGATGAGCAGTTCTTC.

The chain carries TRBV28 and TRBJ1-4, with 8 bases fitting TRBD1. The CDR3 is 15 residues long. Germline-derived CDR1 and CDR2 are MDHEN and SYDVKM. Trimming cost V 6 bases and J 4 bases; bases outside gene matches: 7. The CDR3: CASSTGQGLNEKLFF. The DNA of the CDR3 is TGTGCCAGCAGCACTGGACAGGGACTTAATGAAAAACTGTTTTTT.

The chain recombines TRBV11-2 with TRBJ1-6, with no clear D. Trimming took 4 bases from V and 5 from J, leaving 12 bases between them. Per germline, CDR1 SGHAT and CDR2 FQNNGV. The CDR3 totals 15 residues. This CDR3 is CASSSKNKHNSPLHF. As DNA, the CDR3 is TGTGCCAGCAGCTCTAAGAATAAGCATAATTCACCCCTCCACTTT.

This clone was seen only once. This CDR3 reads CASSAGQPHEQYF. The CDR3 DNA sequence: TGTGCCAGCAGCGCCGGACAGCCTCACGAGCAGTACTTC. The chain has TRBV9 and TRBJ2-5; TRBD1 might be the D (6 bases). The closer fit of TRBJ2-7 to the DNA end suggests the J call may be wrong. Germline CDR1 and CDR2: SGDLS and YYNGEE. This CDR3 is 13 amino acids long.

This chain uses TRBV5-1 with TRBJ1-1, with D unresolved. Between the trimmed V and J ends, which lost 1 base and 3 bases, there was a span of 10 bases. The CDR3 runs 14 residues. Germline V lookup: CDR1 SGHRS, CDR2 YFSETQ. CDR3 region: CASSLSGLDTEAFF. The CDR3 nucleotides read TGCGCCAGCAGCTTGTCAGGACTAGACACTGAAGCTTTCTTT.

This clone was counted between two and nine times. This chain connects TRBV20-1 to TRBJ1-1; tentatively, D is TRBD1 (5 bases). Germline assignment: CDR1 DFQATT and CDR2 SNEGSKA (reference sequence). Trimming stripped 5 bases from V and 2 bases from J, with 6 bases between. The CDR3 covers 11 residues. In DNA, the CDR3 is TGCAGTGCTGGGGCCAACACTGAAGCTTTCTTT. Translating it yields CSAGANTEAFF.

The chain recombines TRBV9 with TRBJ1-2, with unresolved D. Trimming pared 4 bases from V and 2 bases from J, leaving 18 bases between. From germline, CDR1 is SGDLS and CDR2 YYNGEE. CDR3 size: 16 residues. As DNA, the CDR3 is TGTGCCAGCAGCCCTCGAGCAGGTGACCTGAACTATGGCTACACCTTC. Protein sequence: CASSPRAGDLNYGYTF.

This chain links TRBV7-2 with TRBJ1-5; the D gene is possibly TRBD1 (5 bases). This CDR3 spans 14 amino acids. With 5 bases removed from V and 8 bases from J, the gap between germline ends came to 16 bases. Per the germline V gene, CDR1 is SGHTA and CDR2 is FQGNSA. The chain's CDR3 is CASSLQGVSEPQHF. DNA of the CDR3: TGTGCCAGCAGCCTTCAAGGGGTGTCGGAGCCCCAGCATTTT.

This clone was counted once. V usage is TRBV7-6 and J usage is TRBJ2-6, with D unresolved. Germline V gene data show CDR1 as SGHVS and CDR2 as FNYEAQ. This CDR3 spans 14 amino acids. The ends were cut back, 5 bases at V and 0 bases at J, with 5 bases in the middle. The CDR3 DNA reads TGTGCCAGCAGCGCTACCTCTGGGGCCAACGTCCTGACTTTC. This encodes CASSATSGANVLTF.

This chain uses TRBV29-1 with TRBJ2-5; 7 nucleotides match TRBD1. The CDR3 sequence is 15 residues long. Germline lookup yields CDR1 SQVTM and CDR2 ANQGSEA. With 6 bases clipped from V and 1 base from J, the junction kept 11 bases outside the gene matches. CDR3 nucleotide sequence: TGCAGCGTCGAAAGGGGGCAGTGGGGCCAAGAGACCCAGTACTTC. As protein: CSVERGQWGQETQYF. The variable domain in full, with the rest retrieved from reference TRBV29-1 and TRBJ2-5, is SAVISQKPSRDICQRGTSLTIQCQVDSQVTMMFWYRQQPGQSLTLIATANQGSEATYESGFVIDKFPISRPNLTFSTLTVSNMSPEDSSIYLCSVERGQWGQETQYFGPGTRLLVL.

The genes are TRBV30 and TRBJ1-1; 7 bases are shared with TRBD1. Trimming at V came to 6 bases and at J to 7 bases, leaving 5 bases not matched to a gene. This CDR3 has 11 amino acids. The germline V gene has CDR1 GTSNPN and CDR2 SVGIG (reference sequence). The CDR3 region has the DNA TGTGCCTGTCAAGGGGGCGTTGAAGCTTTCTTT. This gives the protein CACQGGVEAFF.

The CDR3 DNA reads TGCGCCAGCAGCCAAGAGGGGGCTAGCGGGAGGGGAGAGACCCAGTACTTC. Its translation is CASSQEGASGRGETQYF. This chain uses TRBV4-3 with TRBJ2-5; 12 bases align to TRBD2. Germline V gene sequence: CDR1 LGHNA, CDR2 YSLEER. The CDR3 is made up of 17 amino acids. V lost 0 bases, J lost 4 bases, and 6 bases stayed unmatched.

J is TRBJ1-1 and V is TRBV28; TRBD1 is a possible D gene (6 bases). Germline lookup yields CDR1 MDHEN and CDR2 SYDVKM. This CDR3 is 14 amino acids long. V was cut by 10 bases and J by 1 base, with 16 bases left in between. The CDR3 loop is CAIKVQGSNTEAFF. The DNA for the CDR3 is TGTGCCATCAAGGTACAGGGTTCGAACACTGAAGCTTTCTTT.

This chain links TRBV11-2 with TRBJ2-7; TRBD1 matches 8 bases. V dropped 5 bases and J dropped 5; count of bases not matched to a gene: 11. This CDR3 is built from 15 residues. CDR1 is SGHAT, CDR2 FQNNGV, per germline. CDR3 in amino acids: CASSPFSRQGHEQYF. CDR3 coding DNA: TGTGCCAGCAGCCCCTTTTCCCGACAGGGGCACGAGCAGTACTTC.

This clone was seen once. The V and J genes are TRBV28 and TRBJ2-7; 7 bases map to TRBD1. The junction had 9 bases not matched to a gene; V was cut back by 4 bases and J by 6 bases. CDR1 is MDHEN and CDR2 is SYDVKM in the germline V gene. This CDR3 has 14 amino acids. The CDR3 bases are TGTGCCAGCAGTTCAGTGACAGGGAAATCCGAGCAGTACGTC. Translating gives CASSSVTGKSEQYV.

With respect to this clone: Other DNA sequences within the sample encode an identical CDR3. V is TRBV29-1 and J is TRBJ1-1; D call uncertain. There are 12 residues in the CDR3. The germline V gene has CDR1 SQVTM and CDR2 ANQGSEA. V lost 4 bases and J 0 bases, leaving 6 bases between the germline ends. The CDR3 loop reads CSVVRVNTEAFF. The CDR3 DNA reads TGCAGCGTTGTACGGGTGAACACTGAAGCTTTCTTT.

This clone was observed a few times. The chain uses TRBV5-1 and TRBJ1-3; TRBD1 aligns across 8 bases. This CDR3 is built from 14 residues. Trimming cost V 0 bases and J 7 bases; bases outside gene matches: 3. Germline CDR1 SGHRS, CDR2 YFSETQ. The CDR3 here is CASSLGQGMNTIYF. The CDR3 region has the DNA TGCGCCAGCAGCTTGGGACAGGGGATGAACACCATATATTTT.

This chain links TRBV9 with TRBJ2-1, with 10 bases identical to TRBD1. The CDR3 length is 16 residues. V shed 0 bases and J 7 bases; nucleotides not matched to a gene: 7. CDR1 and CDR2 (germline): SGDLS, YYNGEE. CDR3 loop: CASSVDRTGGPNEQFF. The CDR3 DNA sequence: TGTGCCAGCAGCGTAGACAGGACAGGGGGGCCAAATGAGCAGTTCTTC.

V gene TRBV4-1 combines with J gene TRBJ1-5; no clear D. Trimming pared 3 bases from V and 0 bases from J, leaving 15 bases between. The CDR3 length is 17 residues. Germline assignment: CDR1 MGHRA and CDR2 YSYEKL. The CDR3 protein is CASSQSASAYSNQPQHF. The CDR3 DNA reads TGCGCCAGCAGCCAGAGCGCGAGCGCCTATAGCAATCAGCCCCAGCATTTT.

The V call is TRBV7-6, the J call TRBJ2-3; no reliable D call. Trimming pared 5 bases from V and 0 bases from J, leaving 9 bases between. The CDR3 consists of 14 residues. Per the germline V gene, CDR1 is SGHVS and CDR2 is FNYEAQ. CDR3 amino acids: CASSPFASTDTQYF. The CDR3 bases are TGTGCCAGCAGCCCATTTGCGAGCACAGATACGCAGTATTTT.

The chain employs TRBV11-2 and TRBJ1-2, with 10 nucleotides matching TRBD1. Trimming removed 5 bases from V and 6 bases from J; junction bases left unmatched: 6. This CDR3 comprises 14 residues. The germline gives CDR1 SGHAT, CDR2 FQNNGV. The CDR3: CASSQTGQGDGYTF. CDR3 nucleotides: TGTGCCAGCAGCCAGACAGGACAGGGGGATGGCTACACCTTC.

As DNA, the CDR3 is TGTGCCAGCTCACCATTCTCCCAGGGACTCCTCGGGGAGCTGTTTTTT. Its protein is CASSPFSQGLLGELFF. The V call is TRBV18, the J call TRBJ2-2; D is possibly TRBD2 (6 bases). The V gene lost 2 bases and the J gene lost 7 bases, with 17 bases spanning the gap. The CDR3 length is 16 residues. Germline CDR1 KGHSH, CDR2 LQKENI.

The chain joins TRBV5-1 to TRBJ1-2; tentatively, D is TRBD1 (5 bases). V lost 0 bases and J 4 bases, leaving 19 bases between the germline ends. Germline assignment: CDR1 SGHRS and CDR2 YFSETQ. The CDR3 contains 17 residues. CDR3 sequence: CASSLARGTAGSYGYTF. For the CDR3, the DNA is TGCGCCAGCAGCTTGGCCCGCGGGACTGCGGGAAGCTATGGCTACACCTTC.

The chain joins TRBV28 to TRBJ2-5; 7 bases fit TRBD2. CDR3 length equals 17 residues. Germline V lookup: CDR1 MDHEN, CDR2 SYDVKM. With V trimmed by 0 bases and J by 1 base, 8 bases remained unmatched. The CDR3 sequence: CASSLWGGREGQETQYF. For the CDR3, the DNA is TGTGCCAGCAGTTTATGGGGCGGGAGAGAGGGCCAAGAGACCCAGTACTTC.

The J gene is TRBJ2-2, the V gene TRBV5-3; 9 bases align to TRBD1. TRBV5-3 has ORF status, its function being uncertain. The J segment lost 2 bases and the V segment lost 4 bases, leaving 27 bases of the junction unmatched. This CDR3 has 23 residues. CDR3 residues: CARSRGRATEPTGGSINTGELFF. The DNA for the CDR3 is TGTGCCAGAAGCCGGGGACGAGCCACCGAACCGACAGGGGGAAGCATCAACACCGGGGAGCTGTTTTTT.

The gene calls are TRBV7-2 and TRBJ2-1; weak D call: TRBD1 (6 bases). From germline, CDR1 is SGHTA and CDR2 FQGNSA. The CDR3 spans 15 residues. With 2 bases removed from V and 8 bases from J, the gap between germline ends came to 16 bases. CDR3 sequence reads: CASSLSHRVIDEQFF. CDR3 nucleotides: TGTGCCAGCAGCTTATCCCACAGGGTAATCGATGAGCAGTTCTTC. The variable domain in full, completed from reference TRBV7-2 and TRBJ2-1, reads GAGVSQSPSNKVTEKGKDVELRCDPISGHTALYWYRQSLGQGLEFLIYFQGNSAPDKSGLPSDRFSAERTGGSVSTLTIQRTQQEDSAVYLCASSLSHRVIDEQFFGPGTRLTVL.

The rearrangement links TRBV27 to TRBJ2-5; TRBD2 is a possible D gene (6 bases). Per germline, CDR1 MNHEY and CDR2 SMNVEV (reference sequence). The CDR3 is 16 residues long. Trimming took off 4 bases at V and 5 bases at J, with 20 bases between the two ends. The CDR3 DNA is TGTGCCAGCAGTTCGCGCCTAGCGTCTATTGACGAGACCCAGTACTTC. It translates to CASSSRLASIDETQYF.

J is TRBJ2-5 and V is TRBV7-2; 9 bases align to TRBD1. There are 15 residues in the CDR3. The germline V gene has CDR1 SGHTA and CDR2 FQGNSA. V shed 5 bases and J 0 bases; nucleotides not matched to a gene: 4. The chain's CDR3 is CASSPTGGNQETQYF. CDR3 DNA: TGTGCCAGCAGCCCAACAGGGGGCAACCAAGAGACCCAGTACTTC.